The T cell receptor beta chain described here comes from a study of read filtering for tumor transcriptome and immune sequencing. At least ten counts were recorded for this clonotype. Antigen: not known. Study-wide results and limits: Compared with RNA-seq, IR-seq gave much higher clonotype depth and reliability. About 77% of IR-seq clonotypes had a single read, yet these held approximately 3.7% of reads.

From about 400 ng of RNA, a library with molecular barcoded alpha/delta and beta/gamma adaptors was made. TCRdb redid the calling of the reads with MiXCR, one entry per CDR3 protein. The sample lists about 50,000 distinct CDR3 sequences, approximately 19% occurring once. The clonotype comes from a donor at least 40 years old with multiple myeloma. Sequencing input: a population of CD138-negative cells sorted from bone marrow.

CDR3 loop: CASSLVVALAGAYNEQFF. DNA of the CDR3: TGTGCCAGCAGCTTAGTTGTAGCCCTAGCGGGGGCCTACAATGAGCAGTTCTTC. The rearrangement links TRBV7-9 to TRBJ2-1; TRBD2 aligns across 10 bases. The CDR3 covers 18 residues. Germline lookup yields CDR1 SEHNR and CDR2 FQNEAQ (reference sequence). Trimming removed 1 base from V and 2 bases from J; junction bases left unmatched: 8.